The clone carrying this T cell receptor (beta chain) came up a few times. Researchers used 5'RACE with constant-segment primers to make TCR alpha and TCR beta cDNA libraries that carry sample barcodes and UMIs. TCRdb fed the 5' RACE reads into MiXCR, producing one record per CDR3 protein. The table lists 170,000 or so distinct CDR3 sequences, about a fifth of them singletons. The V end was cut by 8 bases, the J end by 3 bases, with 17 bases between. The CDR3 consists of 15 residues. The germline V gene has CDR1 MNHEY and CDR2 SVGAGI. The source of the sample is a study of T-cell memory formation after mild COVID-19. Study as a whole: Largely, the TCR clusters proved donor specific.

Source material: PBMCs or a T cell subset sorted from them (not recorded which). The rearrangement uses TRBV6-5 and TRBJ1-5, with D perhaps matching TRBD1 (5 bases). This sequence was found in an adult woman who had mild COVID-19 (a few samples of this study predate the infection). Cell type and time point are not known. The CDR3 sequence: CASRDTQGVNQPQHF. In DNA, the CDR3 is TGTGCCAGCCGCGACACCCAAGGGGTCAATCAGCCCCAGCATTTT.